One and the same sample provided the 5 T cell receptor beta chains below, sequenced in a study of vaccination and CD4 T cells after COVID-19. With the Oncomine TCR Beta short-read assay, DNA from cultured CD4+ T cells was sequenced. TCRdb re-analysed the PCR reads in MiXCR, keeping a single row per CDR3 protein. This sample has 3,000 to 5,000 distinct CDR3 sequences; 19% occur once, and the top ten carry approximately 22%. Sample treatment: approximately 11-day PBMC culture with coronavirus spike peptide pools or control peptides (ViraFEST assay). For these TCRs, the target antigens are not known. Sequencing was done on a sample of CD4+ T cells from blood, cultured in vitro. Source of these receptors: a human donor who had recovered from COVID-19.

V and J are TRBV14 and TRBJ2-5; TRBD2 is a possible D gene (5 bases). The CDR3 is made up of 17 amino acids. Trimming left V 1 base short and J 2 bases short, with 17 bases between. The germline V gene encodes CDR1 SGHDN and CDR2 FVKESK. CDR3 sequence: CASSQGGRAPRQETQYF. Written as DNA, the CDR3 is TGTGCCAGCAGCCAAGGAGGGCGAGCACCTCGTCAAGAGACCCAGTACTTC.

About this clonotype itself: An end of the junction does not agree with germline; a read error may underlie this. The chain joins TRBV7-7 to TRBJ2-2; possibly TRBD1 for D (5 bases). This CDR3 has 16 residues. Germline loops: CDR1 SSHAT, CDR2 FNYEAQ (reference sequence). CDR3 residues: CASSLRIQGATGELFF. In nucleotides, the CDR3 is TGTGCTAGCAGCTTAAGGATACAAGGGGCCACCGGGGAGCTGTTTTTT.

In its sample, this clonotype was seen a few times. The genes are TRBV28 and TRBJ2-7, with no clear D. CDR3 size: 13 residues. Germline V lookup: CDR1 MDHEN, CDR2 SYDVKM. V gave up 3 bases and J gave up 0 bases, with 6 bases separating them. CDR3 nucleotide sequence: TGTGCCAGCAGTTTTTCGAGCTCCTACGAGCAGTACTTC. Amino acids: CASSFSSSYEQYF.

The chain uses TRBV4-1 and TRBJ1-6; the D is unclear. V was shortened by 4 bases and J by 10 bases, with 11 bases between the two germline ends. Germline assignment: CDR1 MGHRA and CDR2 YSYEKL. The CDR3 covers 13 residues. For the CDR3, the DNA is TGCGCCAGCAGCCTAACGTGGGAGTCACCCCTCCACTTT. It specifies CASSLTWESPLHF.

V gene TRBV5-1 combines with J gene TRBJ2-1; a weak D match, TRBD2 (5 bases). V lost 2 bases to trimming and J lost 7 bases, with 10 bases between them. The CDR3 sequence is 13 residues long. CDR1 and CDR2 (germline): SGHRS, YFSETQ. The CDR3 DNA reads as TGCGCCAGCAGCTTAAACACGGGGAATGAGCAGTTCTTC. This gives the protein CASSLNTGNEQFF. The complete variable domain, with remaining parts taken from reference TRBV5-1 and TRBJ2-1, reads KAGVTQTPRYLIKTRGQQVTLSCSPISGHRSVSWYQQTPGQGLQFLFEYFSETQRNKGNFPGRFSGRQFSNSRSEMNVSTLELGDSALYLCASSLNTGNEQFFGPGTRLTVL.